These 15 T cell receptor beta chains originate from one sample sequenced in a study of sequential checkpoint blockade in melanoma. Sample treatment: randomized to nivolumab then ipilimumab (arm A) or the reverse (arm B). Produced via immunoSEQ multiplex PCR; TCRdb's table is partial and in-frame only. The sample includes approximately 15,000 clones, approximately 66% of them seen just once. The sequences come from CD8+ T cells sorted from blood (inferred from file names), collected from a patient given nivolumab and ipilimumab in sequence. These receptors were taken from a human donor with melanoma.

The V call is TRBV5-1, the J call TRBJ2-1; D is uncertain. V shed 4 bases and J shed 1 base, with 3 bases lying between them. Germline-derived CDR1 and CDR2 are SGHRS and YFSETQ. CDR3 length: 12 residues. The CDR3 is CASSPSYNEQFF. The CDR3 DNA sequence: TGCGCCAGCAGCCCTTCCTACAATGAGCAGTTCTTC.

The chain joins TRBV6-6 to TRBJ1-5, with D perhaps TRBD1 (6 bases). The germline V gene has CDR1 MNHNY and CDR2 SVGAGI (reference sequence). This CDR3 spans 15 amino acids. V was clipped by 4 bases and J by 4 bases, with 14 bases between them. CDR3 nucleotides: TGTGCCAGCAGTTCAAGGCAGGGGACGAATCAGCCCCAGCATTTT. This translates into CASSSRQGTNQPQHF.

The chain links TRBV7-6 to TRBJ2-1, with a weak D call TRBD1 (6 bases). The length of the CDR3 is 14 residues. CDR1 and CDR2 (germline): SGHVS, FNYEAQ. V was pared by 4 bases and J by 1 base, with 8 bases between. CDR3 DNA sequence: TGTGCCAGCAGCTACAGGGAATCCTACAATGAGCAGTTCTTC. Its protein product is CASSYRESYNEQFF.

DNA for the CDR3: TGTGCCAGCAGCCACCCGGTTAGTTCCTCTGGAAACACCATATATTTT. As protein: CASSHPVSSSGNTIYF. The chain carries TRBV7-9 and TRBJ1-3; no clear D gene. The CDR3 has 16 amino acids. Trimming cost V 5 bases and J 0 bases, with 14 bases left between them. The germline CDR1 and CDR2 sequences are SEHNR and FQNEAQ (reference sequence).

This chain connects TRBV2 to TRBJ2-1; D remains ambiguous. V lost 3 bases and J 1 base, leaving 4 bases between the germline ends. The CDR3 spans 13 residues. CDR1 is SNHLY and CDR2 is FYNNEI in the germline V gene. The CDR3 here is CASSDSSYNEQFF. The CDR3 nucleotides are TGTGCCAGCAGTGACAGTTCCTACAATGAGCAGTTCTTC.

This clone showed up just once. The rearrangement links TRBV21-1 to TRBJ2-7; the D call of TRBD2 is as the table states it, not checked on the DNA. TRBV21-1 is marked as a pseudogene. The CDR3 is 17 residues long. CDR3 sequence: CASSSRGRTSGRVEQYF. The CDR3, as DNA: TGTGCCAGCAGCTCCAGGGGGAGGACTAGCGGGAGGGTCGAGCAGTACTTC.

Here the CDR3 DNA reads TGTGCCAGCAGTGCGTTGGGAGGGAATCAGCCCCAGCATTTT. Translating gives CASSALGGNQPQHF. The chain combines TRBV2 with TRBJ1-5, with no clear D. Trimming took off 4 bases at V and 4 bases at J, with 11 bases between the two ends. This CDR3 is 14 amino acids long. Germline V lookup: CDR1 SNHLY, CDR2 FYNNEI.

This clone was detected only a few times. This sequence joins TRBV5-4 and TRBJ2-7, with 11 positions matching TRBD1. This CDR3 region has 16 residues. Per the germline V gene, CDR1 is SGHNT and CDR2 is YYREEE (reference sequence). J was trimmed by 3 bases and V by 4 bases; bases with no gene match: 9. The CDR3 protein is CASSQEPGTGGYEQYF. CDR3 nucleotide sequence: TGTGCCAGCAGCCAAGAACCCGGGACAGGGGGCTACGAGCAGTACTTC.

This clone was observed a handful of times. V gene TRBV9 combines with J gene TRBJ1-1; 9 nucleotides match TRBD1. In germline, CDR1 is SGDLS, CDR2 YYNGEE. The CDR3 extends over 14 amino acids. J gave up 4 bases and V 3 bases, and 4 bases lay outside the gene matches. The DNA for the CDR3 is TGTGCCAGCAGCGGGGGACAGGGTGGCACTGAAGCTTTCTTT. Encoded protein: CASSGGQGGTEAFF.

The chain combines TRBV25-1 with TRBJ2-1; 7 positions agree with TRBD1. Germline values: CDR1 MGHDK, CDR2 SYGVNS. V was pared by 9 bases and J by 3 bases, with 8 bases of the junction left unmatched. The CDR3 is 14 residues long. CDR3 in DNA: TGTGCCAGTGGGGACAGTTTGTACTACAATGAGCAGTTCTTC. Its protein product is CASGDSLYYNEQFF.

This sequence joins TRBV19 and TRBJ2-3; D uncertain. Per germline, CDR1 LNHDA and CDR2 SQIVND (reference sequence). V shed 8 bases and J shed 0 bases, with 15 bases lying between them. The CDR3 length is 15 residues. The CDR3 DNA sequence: TGTGCCAGTTCCGTCTGGCTGACTAGCACAGATACGCAGTATTTT. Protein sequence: CASSVWLTSTDTQYF. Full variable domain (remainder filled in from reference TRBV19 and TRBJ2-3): DGGITQSPKYLFRKEGQNVTLSCEQNLNHDAMYWYRQDPGQGLRLIYYSQIVNDFQKGDIAEGYSVSREKKESFPLTVTSAQKNPTAFYLCASSVWLTSTDTQYFGPGTRLTVL.

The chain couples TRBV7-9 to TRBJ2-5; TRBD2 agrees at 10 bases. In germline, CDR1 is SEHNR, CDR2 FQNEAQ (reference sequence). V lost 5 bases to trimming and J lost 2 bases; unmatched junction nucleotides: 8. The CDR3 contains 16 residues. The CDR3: CASSDSAGGFQETQYF. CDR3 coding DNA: TGTGCCAGCAGCGACTCAGCGGGGGGGTTTCAAGAGACCCAGTACTTC.

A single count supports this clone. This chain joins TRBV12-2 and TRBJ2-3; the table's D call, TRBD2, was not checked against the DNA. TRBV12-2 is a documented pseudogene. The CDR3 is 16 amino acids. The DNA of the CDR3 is TGTGCAAGTCGCTCCCGACTAGCTGTGTTTGGAGATACGCAGTATTTT. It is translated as CASRSRLAVFGDTQYF.

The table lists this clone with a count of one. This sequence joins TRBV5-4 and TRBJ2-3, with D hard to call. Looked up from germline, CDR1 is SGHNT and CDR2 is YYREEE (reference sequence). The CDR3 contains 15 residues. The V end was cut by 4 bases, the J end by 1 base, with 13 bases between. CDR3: CASSPRGLGTDTQYF. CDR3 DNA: TGTGCCAGCAGCCCGCGCGGATTGGGCACAGATACGCAGTATTTT.

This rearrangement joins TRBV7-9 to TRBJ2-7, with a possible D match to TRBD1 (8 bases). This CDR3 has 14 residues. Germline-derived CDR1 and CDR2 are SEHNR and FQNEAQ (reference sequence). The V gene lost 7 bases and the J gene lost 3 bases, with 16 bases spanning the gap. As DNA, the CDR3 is TGTGCCAGCACCGGGGGGACAGGCAACTACGAGCAGTACTTC. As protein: CASTGGTGNYEQYF.